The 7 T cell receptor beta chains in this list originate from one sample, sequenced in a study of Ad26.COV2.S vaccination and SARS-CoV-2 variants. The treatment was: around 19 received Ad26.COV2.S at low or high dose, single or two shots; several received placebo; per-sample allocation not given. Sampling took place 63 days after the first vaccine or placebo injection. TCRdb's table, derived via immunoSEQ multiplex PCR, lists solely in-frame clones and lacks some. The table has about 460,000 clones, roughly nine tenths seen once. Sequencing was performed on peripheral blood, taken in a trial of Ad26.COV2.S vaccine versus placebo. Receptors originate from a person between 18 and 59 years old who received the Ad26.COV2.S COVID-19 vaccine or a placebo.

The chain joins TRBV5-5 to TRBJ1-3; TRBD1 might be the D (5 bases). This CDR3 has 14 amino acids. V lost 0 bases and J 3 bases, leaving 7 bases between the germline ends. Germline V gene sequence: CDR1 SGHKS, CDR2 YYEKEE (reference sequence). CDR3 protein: CASSLAGSGNTIYF. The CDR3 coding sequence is TGTGCCAGCAGCTTGGCAGGGAGTGGAAACACCATATATTTT.

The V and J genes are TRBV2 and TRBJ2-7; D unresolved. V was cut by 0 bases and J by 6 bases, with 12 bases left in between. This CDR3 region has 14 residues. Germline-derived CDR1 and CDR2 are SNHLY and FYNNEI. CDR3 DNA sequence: TGTGCCAGCAGTGAAGCAACCCGTTGGGGCGAGCAGTACTTC. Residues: CASSEATRWGEQYF.

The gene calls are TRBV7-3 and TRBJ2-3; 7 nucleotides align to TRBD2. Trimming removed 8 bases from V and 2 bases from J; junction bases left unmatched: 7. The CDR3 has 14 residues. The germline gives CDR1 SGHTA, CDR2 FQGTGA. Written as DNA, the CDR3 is TGTGCCAGCCGGGGGGTCGGTTCCACAGATACGCAGTATTTT. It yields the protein CASRGVGSTDTQYF.

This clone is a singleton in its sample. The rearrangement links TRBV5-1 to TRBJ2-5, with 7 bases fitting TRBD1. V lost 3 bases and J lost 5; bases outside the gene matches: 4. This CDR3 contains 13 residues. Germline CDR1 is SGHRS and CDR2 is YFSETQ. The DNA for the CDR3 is TGCGCCAGCAGCTGGACAGGAGGCGAGACCCAGTACTTC. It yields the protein CASSWTGGETQYF.

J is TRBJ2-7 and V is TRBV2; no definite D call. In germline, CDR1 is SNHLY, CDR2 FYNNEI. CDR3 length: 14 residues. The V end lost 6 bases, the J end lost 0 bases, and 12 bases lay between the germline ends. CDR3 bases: TGTGCCAGCAGCTTCCGGGTTTTCTCCTACGAGCAGTACTTC. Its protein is CASSFRVFSYEQYF.

The CDR3 sequence: CASSLDRGYNEQFF. For the CDR3, the DNA is TGTGCCAGCAGCTTGGACAGAGGGTACAATGAGCAGTTCTTC. The chain combines TRBV5-8 with TRBJ2-1, with D perhaps matching TRBD2 (5 bases). Germline CDR1 reads SGHTS; CDR2 reads YDEGEE. CDR3 length: 14 amino acids. The germline V and J ends were trimmed by 0 bases and 4 bases, with 8 bases remaining between them. The full variable domain, in which reference TRBV5-8 and TRBJ2-1 provide the parts outside the CDR3, is EAGVTQSPTHLIKTRGQQATLRCSPISGHTSVYWYQQALGLGLQFLLWYDEGEERNRGNFPPRFSGRQFPNYSSELNVNALELEDSALYLCASSLDRGYNEQFFGPGTRLTVL.

This CDR3 reads CASRMMPGVNEQFF. The DNA for the CDR3 is TGTGCCAGCAGAATGATGCCGGGAGTTAATGAGCAGTTCTTC. The chain employs TRBV6-5 and TRBJ2-1; possibly TRBD2 for D (6 bases). Germline values: CDR1 MNHEY, CDR2 SVGAGI. This CDR3 contains 14 residues. The ends were cut back, 6 bases at V and 7 bases at J, with 16 bases in the middle.